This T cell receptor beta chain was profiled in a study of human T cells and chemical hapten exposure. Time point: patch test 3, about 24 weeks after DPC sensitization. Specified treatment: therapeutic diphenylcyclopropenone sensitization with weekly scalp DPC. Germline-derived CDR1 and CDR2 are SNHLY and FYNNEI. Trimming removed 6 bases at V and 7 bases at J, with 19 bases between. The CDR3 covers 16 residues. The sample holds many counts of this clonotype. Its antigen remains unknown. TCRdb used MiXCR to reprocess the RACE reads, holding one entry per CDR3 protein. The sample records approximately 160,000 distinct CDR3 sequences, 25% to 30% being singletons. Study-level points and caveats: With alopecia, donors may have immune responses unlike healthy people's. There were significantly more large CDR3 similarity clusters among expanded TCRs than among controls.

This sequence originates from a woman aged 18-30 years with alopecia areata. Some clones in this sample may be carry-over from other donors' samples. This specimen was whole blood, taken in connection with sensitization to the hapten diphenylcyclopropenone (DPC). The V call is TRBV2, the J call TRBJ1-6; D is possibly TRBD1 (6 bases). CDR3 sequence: CASSFEHRGGNSPLHF. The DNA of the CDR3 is TGTGCCAGCAGCTTCGAGCATAGGGGGGGAAATTCACCCCTCCACTTT.